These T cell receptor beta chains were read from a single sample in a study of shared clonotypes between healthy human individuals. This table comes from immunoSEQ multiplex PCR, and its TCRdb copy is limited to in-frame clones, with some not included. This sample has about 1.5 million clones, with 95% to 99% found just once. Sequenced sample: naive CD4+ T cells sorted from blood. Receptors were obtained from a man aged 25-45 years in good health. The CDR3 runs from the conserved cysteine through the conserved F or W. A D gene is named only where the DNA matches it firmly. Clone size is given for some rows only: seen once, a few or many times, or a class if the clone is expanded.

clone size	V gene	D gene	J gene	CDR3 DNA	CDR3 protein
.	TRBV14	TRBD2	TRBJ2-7	TGTGCCAGCAGCCAAGCACGCGGGGGGGAAGTCTACGAGCAGTACTTC	CASSQARGGEVYEQYF
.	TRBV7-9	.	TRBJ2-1	TGTGCCAGCAGACCCCTCGGCTACAATGAGCAGTTCTTC	CASRPLGYNEQFF
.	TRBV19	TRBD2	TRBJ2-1	TGTGCCAGTAGTATGGAGGGGGTTAGCGGGAGCACCTACAATGAGCAGTTCTTC	CASSMEGVSGSTYNEQFF
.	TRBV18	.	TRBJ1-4	TGTGCCAGCTCACCGCGTTCGGGGGGTACGGGAGAAAAACTGTTTTTT	CASSPRSGGTGEKLFF
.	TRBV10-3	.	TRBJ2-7	TGTGCCATCAGACAGACCCGGCGCTACGAGCAGTACTTC	CAIRQTRRYEQYF
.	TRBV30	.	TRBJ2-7	TGTGCCTCAGGGGAGGCCTACGAGCAGTACTTC	CASGEAYEQYF
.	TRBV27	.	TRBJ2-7	TGTGCCAGCGCTAGGGCCCCTGCATCACCCTACGAGCAGTACTTC	CASARAPASPYEQYF
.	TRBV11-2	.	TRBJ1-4	TGTGCCAGCAGAGATTGGACCCGAAAACCAACTAATGAAAAACTGTTTTTT	CASRDWTRKPTNEKLFF
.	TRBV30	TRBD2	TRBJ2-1	TGTGCCTGGAGTCCATCTAGGACTAGCGGGATTAACAATGAGCAGTTCTTC	CAWSPSRTSGINNEQFF
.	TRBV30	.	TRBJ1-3	TGTGCCTGGAGCGCTGCCTTCGGAACACCCTCTGGAAACACCATATATTTT	CAWSAAFGTPSGNTIYF
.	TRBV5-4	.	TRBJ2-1	TGTGCCAGCAGCTTAGAACAGTACAATGAGCAGTTCTTC	CASSLEQYNEQFF
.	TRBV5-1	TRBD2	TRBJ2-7	TGCGCCAGCAGCCTGGCCGGGAGGACTAGCGGGACGAGAGAGCAGTACTTC	CASSLAGRTSGTREQYF
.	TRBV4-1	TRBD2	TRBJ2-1	TGCGCCAGCAGCCAGCTAGGGCTAGCGGGGAATGAGCAGTTCTTC	CASSQLGLAGNEQFF
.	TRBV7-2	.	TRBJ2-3	TGTGCCAGCAGCTTAAGGGAGCGGGGCACAGATACGCAGTATTTT	CASSLRERGTDTQYF
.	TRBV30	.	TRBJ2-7	TGTGCCTGGAACCCCGGTGATATCGGATACGAGCAGTACTTC	CAWNPGDIGYEQYF
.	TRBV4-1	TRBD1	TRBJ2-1	TGCGCCAGCAGCCATCCACAGGGGAGGCAGTTCTTC	CASSHPQGRQFF
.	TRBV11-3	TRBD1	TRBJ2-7	TGTGCCAGCAGATATAAGACAGGGGGGTTGGGAAGATGCGAGCAGTACTTC	CASRYKTGGLGRCEQYF
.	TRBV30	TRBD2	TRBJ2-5	TGTGCCTGGAGTGTACGGATGAGCGGGAGGTCAGAGACCCAGTACTTC	CAWSVRMSGRSETQYF
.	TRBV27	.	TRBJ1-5	TGTGCCAGCAGACTACAGGGTCAGGGCAATCAGCCCCAGCATTTT	CASRLQGQGNQPQHF
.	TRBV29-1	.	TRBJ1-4	TGCAGCGTTGCGAGGACACGGTCGAATGAAAAACTGTTTTTT	CSVARTRSNEKLFF
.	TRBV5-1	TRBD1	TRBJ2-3	TGCGCCAGCAGCTTGGCGACCTTTCCCGGGACAGGGTTTAGCACAGATACGCAGTATTTT	CASSLATFPGTGFSTDTQYF
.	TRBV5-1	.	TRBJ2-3	TGCGCCAGCAGCTCGACAAGGAAAAGCACAGATACGCAGTATTTT	CASSSTRKSTDTQYF
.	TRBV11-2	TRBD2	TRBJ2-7	TGTGCCAGCAGCTCGGCCCCTAGCGGGAGCAAGTACGAGCAGTACTTC	CASSSAPSGSKYEQYF
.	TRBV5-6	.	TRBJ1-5	TGTGCCAGCAGCTTGGTGGGGGAGCATCAGCCCCAGCATTTT	CASSLVGEHQPQHF
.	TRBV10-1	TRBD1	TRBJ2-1	TGCGCCAGCAGTGACAGGACAGGGGAGCGTTACAATGAGCAGTTCTTC	CASSDRTGERYNEQFF
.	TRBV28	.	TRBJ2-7	TGTGCCAGCAGTTCACAGGGTCGGGAGCAGTACTTC	CASSSQGREQYF
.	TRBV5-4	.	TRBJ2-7	TGTGCCAGCAGCTTGGGGACTATTCCCTACTACGAGCAGTACTTC	CASSLGTIPYYEQYF
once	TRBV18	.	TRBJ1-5	TGTGCCAGCTCACCACAGACGGTACCAGGTCAGCCCCAGCATTTT	CASSPQTVPGQPQHF
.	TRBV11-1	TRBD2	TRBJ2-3	TGTGCCAGCAGCGTGACTAGCGGGCAGATCCTCTCAGCGCAGTATTTT	CASSVTSGQILSAQYF
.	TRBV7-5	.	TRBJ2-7	TGTGCCAGCAGCTTAGGGATGGGGACAGGGGGCTACGAGCAGTACTTC	CASSLGMGTGGYEQYF
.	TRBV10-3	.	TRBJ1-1	TGTGCCATCGGTCAGGCGAACACTGAAGCTTTCTTT	CAIGQANTEAFF
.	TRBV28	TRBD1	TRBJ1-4	TGTGCCAGCAGTTTATATGAGACAGGGATGGAAAAACTGTTTTTT	CASSLYETGMEKLFF
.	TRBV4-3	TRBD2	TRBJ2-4	TGCGCCAGCAGCCAAGAGGGAGGGATGATAGCCAAAAACATTCAGTACTTC	CASSQEGGMIAKNIQYF
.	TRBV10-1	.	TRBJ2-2	TGCGCCAGCAGTGAGTCGCGGGACAAGAACACCGGGGAGCTGTTTTTT	CASSESRDKNTGELFF
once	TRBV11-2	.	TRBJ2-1	TGTGCCAGCAGCGCCAGTGACAGAATCTACAATGAGCAGTTCTTC	CASSASDRIYNEQFF
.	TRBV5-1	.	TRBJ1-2	TGCGCCAGCAGCTACGATTCCACGGGGGAATATGGCTACACCTTC	CASSYDSTGEYGYTF
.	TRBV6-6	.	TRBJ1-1	TGTGCCAGCAGTTACTTTGGGGGCACTGAAGCTTTCTTT	CASSYFGGTEAFF
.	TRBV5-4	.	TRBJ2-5	TGTGCCAGCAGCTGGGTAGGGGAAGAGACCCAGTACTTC	CASSWVGEETQYF
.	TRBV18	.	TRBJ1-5	TGTGCCAGCTCTCGAATCGGGACGCCGAATCAGCCCCAGCATTTT	CASSRIGTPNQPQHF
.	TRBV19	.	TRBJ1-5	TGTGCCAGTAGTCCACCCCGGACGGATAATCAGCCCCAGCATTTT	CASSPPRTDNQPQHF
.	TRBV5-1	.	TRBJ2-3	TGCGCCAGCAGCTTGGGGGTGGATAGCACAGATACGCAGTATTTT	CASSLGVDSTDTQYF
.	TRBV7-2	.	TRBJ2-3	TGTGCCAGCAGCGAAACCAGGGGCGCAGATACGCAGTATTTT	CASSETRGADTQYF
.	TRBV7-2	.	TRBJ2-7	TGTGCCAGCAGCTCCCCGGCCGGGCAGTACTTC	CASSSPAGQYF
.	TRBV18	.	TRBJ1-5	TGTGCCAGCTCACCATCGTCAGGACATCAGCCCCAGCATTTT	CASSPSSGHQPQHF
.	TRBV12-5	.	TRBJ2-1	TGTGCTAGTGGTTGGAGTCCGACCAGTGACCGCCGGCTCAATGAGCAGTTCTTC	CASGWSPTSDRRLNEQFF
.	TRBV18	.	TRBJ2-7	TGTGCCAGCTCAGGGGAACTACGAGAGCAGTACTTC	CASSGELREQYF
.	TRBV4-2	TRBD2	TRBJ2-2	TGTGCCAGCAGCCCCAGGACTAGCGGTCGAACCGGGGAGCTGTTTTTT	CASSPRTSGRTGELFF
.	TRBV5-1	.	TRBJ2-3	TGCGCCAGCAGCTTACAGGGAGACACAGATACGCAGTATTTT	CASSLQGDTDTQYF
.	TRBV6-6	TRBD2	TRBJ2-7	TGTGCCAGCCTTGAAGCGGGAGTAAGTCACGAGCAGTACTTC	CASLEAGVSHEQYF
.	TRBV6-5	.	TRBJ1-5	TGTGCCAGCAGACCGGCCGGGACAAATCAGCCCCAGCATTTT	CASRPAGTNQPQHF
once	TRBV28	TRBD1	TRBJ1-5	TGTGCCAGCAGTTTACGACCCAGGACAGGGGGCGGGGGTCAGCCCCAGCATTTT	CASSLRPRTGGGGQPQHF
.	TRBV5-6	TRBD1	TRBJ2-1	TGTGCCAGCAGCTTGTCCCTGGGACAGCGCTCCTACAATGAGCAGTTCTTC	CASSLSLGQRSYNEQFF
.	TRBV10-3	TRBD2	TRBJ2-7	TGTGCCATCAGTGAGTCCAGGCGGGGGGGAGACGAGCAGTACTTC	CAISESRRGGDEQYF
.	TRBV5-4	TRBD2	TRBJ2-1	TGTGCCAGCAGCTTACAGCGGGAATCCTACAATGAGCAGTTCTTC	CASSLQRESYNEQFF
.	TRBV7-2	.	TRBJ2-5	TGTGCCAGCAGCTTAGCCCAGGGGCCCCTCGGAAAGACCCAGTACTTC	CASSLAQGPLGKTQYF
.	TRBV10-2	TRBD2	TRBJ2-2	TGCGCCAGCAGGCCAGCGGGAGGCACCGGGGAGCTGTTTTTT	CASRPAGGTGELFF
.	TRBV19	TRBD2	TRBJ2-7	TGTGCCAGTAGCGGCCGGACTAGCGGGGAGCTCTACGAGCAGTACTTC	CASSGRTSGELYEQYF
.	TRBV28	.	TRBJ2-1	TGTGCCAGCAGTTTTACTAGCAGTCCAAGTAATGAGCAGTTCTTC	CASSFTSSPSNEQFF
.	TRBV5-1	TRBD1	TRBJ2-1	TGCGCCAGCAGCTCCGGGACAGGGGCCGGTTACAATGAGCAGTTCTTC	CASSSGTGAGYNEQFF